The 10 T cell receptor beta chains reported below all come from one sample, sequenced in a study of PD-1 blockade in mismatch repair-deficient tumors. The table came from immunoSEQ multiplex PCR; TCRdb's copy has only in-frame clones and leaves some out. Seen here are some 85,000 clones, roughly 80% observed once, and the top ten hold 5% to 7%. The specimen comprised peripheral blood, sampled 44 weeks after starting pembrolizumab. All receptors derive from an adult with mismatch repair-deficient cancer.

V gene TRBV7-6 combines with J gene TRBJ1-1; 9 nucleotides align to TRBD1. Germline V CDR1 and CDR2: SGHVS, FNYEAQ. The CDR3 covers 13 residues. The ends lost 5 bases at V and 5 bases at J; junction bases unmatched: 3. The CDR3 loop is CASSPGQGTEAFF. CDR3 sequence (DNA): TGTGCCAGCAGCCCAGGACAGGGGACTGAAGCTTTCTTT.

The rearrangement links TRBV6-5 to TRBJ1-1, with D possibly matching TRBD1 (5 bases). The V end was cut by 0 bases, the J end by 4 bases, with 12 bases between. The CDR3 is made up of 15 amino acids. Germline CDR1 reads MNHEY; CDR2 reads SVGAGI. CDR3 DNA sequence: TGTGCCAGCAGTTACTCGGGGCGCATGGGCACTGAAGCTTTCTTT. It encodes CASSYSGRMGTEAFF.

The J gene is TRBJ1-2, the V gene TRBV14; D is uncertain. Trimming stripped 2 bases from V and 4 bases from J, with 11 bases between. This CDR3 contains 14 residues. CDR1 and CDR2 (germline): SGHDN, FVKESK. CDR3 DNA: TGTGCCAGCAGCCAAAGCGCCGGCGGCTATGGCTACACCTTC. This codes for CASSQSAGGYGYTF.

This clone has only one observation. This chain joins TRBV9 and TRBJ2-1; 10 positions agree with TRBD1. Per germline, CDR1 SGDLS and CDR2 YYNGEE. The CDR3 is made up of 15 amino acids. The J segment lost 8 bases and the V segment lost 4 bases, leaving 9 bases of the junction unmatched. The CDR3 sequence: CASSPRDRGGDEQFF. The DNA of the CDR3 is TGTGCCAGCAGCCCCCGGGACAGGGGTGGGGATGAGCAGTTCTTC.

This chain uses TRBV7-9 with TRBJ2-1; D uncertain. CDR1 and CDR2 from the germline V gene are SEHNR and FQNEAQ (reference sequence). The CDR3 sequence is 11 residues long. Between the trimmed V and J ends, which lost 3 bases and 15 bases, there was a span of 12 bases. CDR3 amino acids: CASSLSSGRFF. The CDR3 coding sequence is TGTGCCAGCAGCTTGTCGTCAGGACGGTTCTTC.

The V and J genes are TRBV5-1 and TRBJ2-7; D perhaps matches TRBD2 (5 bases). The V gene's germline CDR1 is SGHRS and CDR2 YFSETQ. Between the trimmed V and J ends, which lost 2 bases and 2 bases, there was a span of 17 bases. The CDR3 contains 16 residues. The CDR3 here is CASSLAYPGSTYEQYF. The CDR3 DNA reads TGCGCCAGCAGCTTAGCCTACCCGGGGTCGACCTACGAGCAGTACTTC.

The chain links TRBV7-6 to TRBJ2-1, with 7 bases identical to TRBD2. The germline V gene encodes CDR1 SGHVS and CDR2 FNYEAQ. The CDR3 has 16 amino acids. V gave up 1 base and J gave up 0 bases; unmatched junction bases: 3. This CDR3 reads CASSLEGGSSYNEQFF. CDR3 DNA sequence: TGTGCCAGCAGCTTAGAAGGCGGGAGCTCCTACAATGAGCAGTTCTTC.

CDR3 sequence (DNA): TGTGCCAGCAGTTCAACTAATAGCAATCAGCCCCAGCATTTT. Translation: CASSSTNSNQPQHF. The chain recombines TRBV27 with TRBJ1-5, with no clear D. Germline V gene data show CDR1 as MNHEY and CDR2 as SMNVEV (reference sequence). The germline V and J ends were trimmed by 4 bases and 0 bases, with 7 bases remaining between them. The CDR3 runs 14 residues.

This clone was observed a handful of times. The CDR3 DNA reads as TGTGCCACCTGGACTAGCGGGAGGGCCTCGAATGAGCAGTTCTTC. This encodes CATWTSGRASNEQFF. The chain uses TRBV27 and TRBJ2-1; 15 bases are shared with TRBD2. Unmatched junction bases numbered 8, after V lost 10 bases and J lost 7 bases. This CDR3 comprises 15 residues. The germline V gene has CDR1 MNHEY and CDR2 SMNVEV (reference sequence).

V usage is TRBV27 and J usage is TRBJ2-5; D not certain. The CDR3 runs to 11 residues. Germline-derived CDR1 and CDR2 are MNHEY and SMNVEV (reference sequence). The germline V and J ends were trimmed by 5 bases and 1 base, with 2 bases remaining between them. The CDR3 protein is CASSTQETQYF. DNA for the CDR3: TGTGCCAGCAGTACCCAAGAGACCCAGTACTTC.